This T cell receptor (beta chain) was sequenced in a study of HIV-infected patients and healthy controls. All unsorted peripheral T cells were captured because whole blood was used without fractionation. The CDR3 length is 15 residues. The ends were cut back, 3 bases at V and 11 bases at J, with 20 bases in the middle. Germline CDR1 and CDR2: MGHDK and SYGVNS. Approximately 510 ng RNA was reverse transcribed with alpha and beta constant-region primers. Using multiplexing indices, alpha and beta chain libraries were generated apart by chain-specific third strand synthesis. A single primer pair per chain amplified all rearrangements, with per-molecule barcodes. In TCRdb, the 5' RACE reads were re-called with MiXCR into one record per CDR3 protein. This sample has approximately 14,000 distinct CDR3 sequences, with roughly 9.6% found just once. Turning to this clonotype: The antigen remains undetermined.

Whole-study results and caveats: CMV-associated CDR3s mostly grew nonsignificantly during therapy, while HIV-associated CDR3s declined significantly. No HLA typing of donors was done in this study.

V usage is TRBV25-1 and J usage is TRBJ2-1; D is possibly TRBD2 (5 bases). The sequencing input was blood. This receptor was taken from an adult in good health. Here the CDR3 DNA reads TGTGCCAGCAGTGAGAGTATAGGCCTAGCAGAAAAGCAGTTCTTC. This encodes CASSESIGLAEKQFF.